These 13 T cell receptor beta chains share one sample of origin, sequenced in a study of blood T cell repertoires in COVID-19. TCRdb's copy holds only in-frame clones and misses some; the assay was immunoSEQ multiplex PCR. The table records 180,000 or so clones, roughly 87% of them present only once. The sample consisted of PBMCs or T cells enriched from blood (not recorded which). These receptors came from a woman between 40 and 55 years old with acute COVID-19.

Here the CDR3 reads CASSLEAGGSGETQYF. The CDR3 DNA sequence: TGCGCCAGCAGCTTGGAGGCGGGAGGGTCCGGAGAGACCCAGTACTTC. V usage is TRBV5-1 and J usage is TRBJ2-5, with 9 bases lining up with TRBD2. This CDR3 contains 16 residues. V dropped 0 bases and J dropped 4; count of bases not matched to a gene: 7. Germline CDR1 SGHRS, CDR2 YFSETQ.

This clone occurred once. This chain connects TRBV18 to TRBJ1-3; D is undetermined. V was cut by 2 bases and J by 0 bases, with 14 bases left in between. CDR1 is KGHSH, CDR2 LQKENI, per germline. The CDR3 extends over 17 amino acids. The DNA for the CDR3 is TGTGCCAGCTCACCAAGGTTACCGGGGAACTCTGGAAACACCATATATTTT. It codes for CASSPRLPGNSGNTIYF. The whole variable domain, remainder taken from reference TRBV18 and TRBJ1-3, is NAGVMQNPRHLVRRRGQEARLRCSPMKGHSHVYWYRQLPEEGLKFMVYLQKENIIDESGMPKERFSAEFPKEGPSILRIQQVVRGDSAAYFCASSPRLPGNSGNTIYFGEGSWLTVV.

The chain has TRBV28 and TRBJ1-2; 8 bases line up with TRBD1. This CDR3 is 15 amino acids long. Germline V gene data show CDR1 as MDHEN and CDR2 as SYDVKM. The J segment lost 7 bases and the V segment lost 2 bases, leaving 9 bases of the junction unmatched. DNA for the CDR3: TGTGCCAGCAGTTTAGAAGCCAGGGGGCAGGGTGGCTACACCTTC. Its protein product is CASSLEARGQGGYTF.

Note on this clone: Other DNA sequences of this sample code for an identical CDR3. The chain is built from TRBV24-1 and TRBJ2-7, with 9 bases matching TRBD1. The CDR3 loop spans 15 amino acids. The V gene end was trimmed by 4 bases and the J gene end by 1 base; junction bases not matched to a gene: 4. Germline CDR1 reads KGHDR; CDR2 reads SFDVKD. The CDR3 sequence: CATSDPGQGSYEQYF. DNA for the CDR3: TGTGCCACCAGTGACCCCGGACAGGGGTCCTACGAGCAGTACTTC.

The chain is built from TRBV15 and TRBJ2-5, with D possibly TRBD2 on 6 matching bases. CDR1 is LNHNV, CDR2 YYDKDF, per germline (reference sequence). This CDR3 contains 16 residues. V lost 4 bases to trimming and J lost 5 bases, with 20 bases between them. This chain's CDR3 is CATSMALGGAQETQYF. The DNA of the CDR3 is TGTGCCACCAGCATGGCTCTCGGGGGAGCCCAGGAGACCCAGTACTTC.

The genes are TRBV29-1 and TRBJ2-7, with a tentative D call TRBD1 (8 bases). The germline V and J ends were trimmed by 0 bases and 4 bases, with 25 bases remaining between them. Germline V lookup: CDR1 SQVTM, CDR2 ANQGSEA. CDR3 length equals 18 residues. CDR3 residues: CSVEEGITGGGTGYEQYF. The CDR3 DNA reads as TGCAGCGTTGAAGAGGGGATAACAGGGGGGGGTACTGGGTACGAGCAGTACTTC.

The chain combines TRBV4-1 with TRBJ1-1; D remains ambiguous. Germline CDR1 and CDR2: MGHRA and YSYEKL. The ends were cut back, 1 base at V and 5 bases at J, with 14 bases in the middle. The CDR3 totals 15 residues. Here the CDR3 DNA reads TGCGCCAGCAGCCAAGTTAGGAGGGATCCGACTGAAGCTTTCTTT. It encodes CASSQVRRDPTEAFF.

The chain couples TRBV19 to TRBJ1-2, with unresolved D. The CDR3 has 16 residues. Trimming shortened V by 3 bases and J by 0 bases, and 14 bases separated the two germline ends. Germline-derived CDR1 and CDR2 are LNHDA and SQIVND (reference sequence). The CDR3 reads CASSIGPRPTNYGYTF. CDR3 nucleotide sequence: TGTGCCAGTAGTATCGGTCCGCGGCCTACTAACTATGGCTACACCTTC.

Note on this clone: Compared with germline, one end of the junction differs, possibly owing to a read error. This chain joins TRBV3-1 (or the pseudogene TRBV3-2) and TRBJ2-5; the D gene is possibly TRBD2 (6 bases). Germline assignment: CDR1 LGHDT and CDR2 YNNKEL (reference sequence). CDR3 size: 15 residues. CDR3 in DNA: TGTGCCAGCAGTCAAGGTGTGGAGGGTCAAGAGACCCAGTACTTC. It specifies CASSQGVEGQETQYF.

V usage is TRBV2 and J usage is TRBJ2-1; TRBD1 agrees at 8 bases. V lost 9 bases to trimming and J lost 3 bases; unmatched junction nucleotides: 7. This CDR3 spans 14 amino acids. The germline CDR1 and CDR2 sequences are SNHLY and FYNNEI. The CDR3 DNA sequence: TGTGCCAGTCAGGAACAGGGGGTCTACAATGAGCAGTTCTTC. Residues: CASQEQGVYNEQFF.

The gene calls are TRBV7-2 and TRBJ1-3; 9 positions match TRBD1. Germline V gene data show CDR1 as SGHTA and CDR2 as FQGNSA. Germline trimming cut 5 bases from V and 2 bases from J; bases unmatched to any gene: 4. The CDR3 is made up of 15 amino acids. Here the CDR3 reads CASSAGQGTGNTIYF. The DNA for the CDR3 is TGTGCCAGCAGCGCCGGACAGGGGACTGGAAACACCATATATTTT.

This chain joins TRBV9 and TRBJ1-4; perhaps TRBD1 as D (5 bases). With 0 bases removed from V and 14 bases from J, the gap between germline ends came to 11 bases. Looked up from germline, CDR1 is SGDLS and CDR2 is YYNGEE. The CDR3 sequence is 12 residues long. CDR3 coding DNA: TGTGCCAGCAGCGTAGCTGGAGGGGCCCTGTTTTTT. Translated: CASSVAGGALFF.

CDR3 DNA sequence: TGTGCCAGCAGCCAAGATGTTAGGCTAGCGAGCACAGATACGCAGTATTTT. Protein: CASSQDVRLASTDTQYF. The genes are TRBV3-1 (or the pseudogene TRBV3-2) and TRBJ2-3; TRBD2 is a possible D gene (6 bases). Germline CDR1 is LGHDT and CDR2 is YNNKEL (reference sequence). The V gene lost 0 bases and the J gene lost 0 bases, with 13 bases spanning the gap. The CDR3 totals 17 residues.